The 18 T cell receptor beta chains in this list originate from one sample, sequenced in a study of T cells in localized non-small cell lung cancer. The data were produced by immunoSEQ multiplex PCR, yet TCRdb's version contains in-frame clones alone and is incomplete. Here the sample spans just under 30,000 clones, roughly nine tenths being singletons. The material was peripheral blood, obtained before any cancer treatment. The receptors here all came from a woman aged 40-69 years with stage I lung adenocarcinoma.

The rearrangement links TRBV7-8 to TRBJ1-1; D is unresolved. Trimming cost V 3 bases and J 5 bases, with 16 bases left between them. CDR1 is SGHVS and CDR2 is FQNEAQ in the germline V gene. The CDR3 is made up of 15 amino acids. CDR3 sequence reads: CASSFGPTVGTEAFF. The CDR3 region has the DNA TGTGCCAGCAGCTTTGGCCCTACAGTGGGGACTGAAGCTTTCTTT.

The rearrangement links TRBV18 to TRBJ2-3; no firm D call. The CDR3 runs to 12 residues. V gave up 0 bases and J gave up 3 bases, with 1 base separating them. Germline V gives CDR1 KGHSH, CDR2 LQKENI. CDR3 in DNA: TGTGCCAGCTCACCACCGACAGATACGCAGTATTTT. Its translation is CASSPPTDTQYF.

The genes are TRBV27 and TRBJ1-4, with a weak D call TRBD1 (5 bases). The CDR3 totals 15 residues. Germline assignment: CDR1 MNHEY and CDR2 SMNVEV (reference sequence). V lost 5 bases to trimming and J lost 4 bases, with 14 bases between them. CDR3 protein: CASSHSGTYNEKLFF. In DNA form, the CDR3 reads TGTGCCAGCAGTCACTCCGGGACCTATAATGAAAAACTGTTTTTT.

The chain joins TRBV5-8 to TRBJ2-6, with D unresolved. V dropped 7 bases and J dropped 0 bases, with 11 bases sitting between them. Germline CDR1 reads SGHTS; CDR2 reads YDEGEE. This CDR3 comprises 15 residues. The CDR3 DNA sequence: TGTGCCAGCGGCCAGGTCTACTCTGGGGCCAACGTCCTGACTTTC. This encodes CASGQVYSGANVLTF.

The chain links TRBV18 to TRBJ2-1, with D unresolved. Germline V gene data show CDR1 as KGHSH and CDR2 as LQKENI. This CDR3 has 13 residues. The V gene lost 0 bases and the J gene lost 5 bases, with 5 bases spanning the gap. CDR3 in DNA: TGTGCCAGCTCACCACCGTCAGACAATGAGCAGTTCTTC. Translating it yields CASSPPSDNEQFF.

The rearrangement links TRBV2 to TRBJ2-1; D ambiguous. Germline assignment: CDR1 SNHLY and CDR2 FYNNEI. V was shortened by 1 base and J by 0 bases, with 4 bases between the two germline ends. The CDR3 contains 14 residues. CDR3 in DNA: TGTGCCAGCAGTGAAGGTCGCTCCTACAATGAGCAGTTCTTC. This translates into CASSEGRSYNEQFF.

V gene TRBV19 combines with J gene TRBJ1-5, with D hard to call. V was pared by 1 base and J by 4 bases, with 2 bases between. The CDR3 has 12 amino acids. Germline V gene data show CDR1 as LNHDA and CDR2 as SQIVND (reference sequence). DNA for the CDR3: TGTGCCAGTAGTATAGGTAATCAGCCCCAGCATTTT. This translates into CASSIGNQPQHF.

This clone was observed a few times. The chain couples TRBV5-1 to TRBJ2-3; the D gene could be TRBD1 or TRBD2 (5 bases each). Trimming stripped 0 bases from V and 5 bases from J, with 13 bases between. The CDR3 is 15 amino acids. Germline-derived CDR1 and CDR2 are SGHRS and YFSETQ. CDR3 nucleotides: TGCGCCAGCAGCTTGGCCCCGGGGACGGGAGATACGCAGTATTTT. This gives the protein CASSLAPGTGDTQYF.

This chain links TRBV27 with TRBJ1-2; D gene uncertain. The length of the CDR3 is 15 residues. CDR1 MNHEY and CDR2 SMNVEV come from the germline V gene (reference sequence). The V and J ends lost 2 bases and 0 bases respectively, with 10 bases between them. CDR3 protein: CASSLSNQPNYGYTF. The CDR3 DNA reads TGTGCCAGCAGTTTAAGTAACCAACCTAACTATGGCTACACCTTC.

This rearrangement joins TRBV4-2 to TRBJ1-1; 8 nucleotides match TRBD1. V shed 5 bases, J shed 6 bases, and the junction held 8 bases outside the gene matches. Germline V lookup: CDR1 LGHNA, CDR2 YNFKEQ. This CDR3 comprises 14 residues. Written as DNA, the CDR3 is TGTGCCAGCAGCTCCGCCCCGACAGGGGCTGAAGCTTTCTTT. Its protein is CASSSAPTGAEAFF.

The rearrangement links TRBV7-6 to TRBJ2-3; possible D gene TRBD2, 7 bases. There are 16 residues in the CDR3. Trimming shortened V by 5 bases and J by 1 base, and 16 bases separated the two germline ends. Germline V gene lookup returns CDR1 SGHVS and CDR2 FNYEAQ. The CDR3 protein is CASSPEGGGRTDTQYF. CDR3 in DNA: TGTGCCAGCAGCCCCGAAGGGGGGGGGCGCACAGATACGCAGTATTTT.

The chain employs TRBV7-3 and TRBJ1-2; D may be TRBD1 (5 bases). Germline lookup yields CDR1 SGHTA and CDR2 FQGTGA. V was trimmed by 1 base and J by 6 bases, leaving 12 bases between them. There are 14 residues in the CDR3. As DNA, the CDR3 is TGTGCCAGCAGCTTAATAAGGCAGGGAAATGGCTACACCTTC. It codes for CASSLIRQGNGYTF.

This sequence joins TRBV7-9 and TRBJ1-2; D might be TRBD1 (6 bases). This CDR3 comprises 15 residues. Between the trimmed V and J ends, which lost 5 bases and 2 bases, there was a span of 15 bases. Germline CDR1 reads SEHNR; CDR2 reads FQNEAQ (reference sequence). DNA for the CDR3: TGTGCCAGCAGCCCACGATTAACAGGGAACTATGGCTACACCTTC. Residues: CASSPRLTGNYGYTF.

The V and J genes are TRBV12-5 and TRBJ1-5; perhaps TRBD1 as D (6 bases). The CDR3 length is 17 residues. Trimming took off 1 base at V and 0 bases at J, with 13 bases between the two ends. CDR1 is LGHNT and CDR2 is FRNRAP in the germline V gene. CDR3 nucleotides: TGTGCTAGTGGTTTGGGATGGACAGTTTTTAGCAATCAGCCCCAGCATTTT. Residues: CASGLGWTVFSNQPQHF. The full variable domain, in which reference TRBV12-5 and TRBJ1-5 provide the parts outside the CDR3, is DARVTQTPRHKVTEMGQEVTMRCQPILGHNTVFWYRQTMMQGLELLAYFRNRAPLDDSGMPKDRFSAEMPDATLATLKIQPSEPRDSAVYFCASGLGWTVFSNQPQHFGDGTRLSIL.

This sequence joins TRBV18 and TRBJ2-3, with 9 bases identical to TRBD2. The V gene end was trimmed by 2 bases and the J gene end by 1 base; junction bases not matched to a gene: 10. Germline V lookup: CDR1 KGHSH, CDR2 LQKENI. The CDR3 is 18 residues long. CDR3: CASSPSGGRVTGTDTQYF. The CDR3 region has the DNA TGTGCCAGCTCACCATCCGGCGGGAGGGTAACTGGCACAGATACGCAGTATTTT.

The chain joins TRBV27 to TRBJ1-5; D remains ambiguous. In germline, CDR1 is MNHEY, CDR2 SMNVEV (reference sequence). Trimming left V 2 bases short and J 6 bases short, with 14 bases between. The CDR3 spans 15 residues. This CDR3 reads CASSLNPVGGQPQHF. The CDR3 DNA reads as TGTGCCAGCAGTTTAAATCCGGTAGGAGGTCAGCCCCAGCATTTT.

The chain recombines TRBV28 with TRBJ2-1; D may be TRBD1 (5 bases). The CDR3 sequence is 15 residues long. Germline V gives CDR1 MDHEN, CDR2 SYDVKM. Trimming took off 5 bases at V and 0 bases at J, with 11 bases between the two ends. The CDR3 region has the DNA TGTGCCAGCAGTGATCAAAGGGGCTCCTACAATGAGCAGTTCTTC. It specifies CASSDQRGSYNEQFF. The variable domain in full, completed from reference TRBV28 and TRBJ2-1, reads DVKVTQSSRYLVKRTGEKVFLECVQDMDHENMFWYRQDPGLGLRLIYFSYDVKMKEKGDIPEGYSVSREKKERFSLILESASTNQTSMYLCASSDQRGSYNEQFFGPGTRLTVL.

The chain has TRBV5-1 and TRBJ1-2; D not certain. Looked up from germline, CDR1 is SGHRS and CDR2 is YFSETQ. Between the trimmed V and J ends, which lost 6 bases and 6 bases, there was a span of 9 bases. The CDR3 spans 11 residues. The CDR3 coding sequence is TGCGCCAGCATCGACTCGAATGGCTACACCTTC. Translation gives CASIDSNGYTF.